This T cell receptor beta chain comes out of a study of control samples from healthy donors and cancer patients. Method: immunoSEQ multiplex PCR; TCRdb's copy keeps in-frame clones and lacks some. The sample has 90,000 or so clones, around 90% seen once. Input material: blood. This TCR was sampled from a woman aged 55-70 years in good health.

The CDR3 is CASSSGLAGLYEQYF. The CDR3 DNA reads as TGTGCCAGCAGCTCCGGACTAGCGGGACTTTACGAGCAGTACTTC. This sequence joins TRBV7-6 and TRBJ2-7; 12 bases line up with TRBD2. The CDR3 is 15 amino acids. V dropped 4 bases and J dropped 4; count of bases not matched to a gene: 5. Germline V gives CDR1 SGHVS, CDR2 FNYEAQ.